This T cell receptor (beta chain) was found in a study of blood T cell repertoires in COVID-19. The table lists this clone with a count of one. Using immunoSEQ multiplex PCR, the repertoire was profiled, and TCRdb retains in-frame clones only, with some absent. Of a few hundred thousand clones detected, 80% to 85% appear once; the ten largest clones hold 5% to 5.5%. Trimming stripped 5 bases from V and 1 base from J, with 11 bases between. CDR3 length: 14 amino acids. Germline CDR1 LNHDA, CDR2 SQIVND (reference sequence). The sequencing input was PBMCs or T cells enriched from blood (not recorded which). The source is a woman in her forties or fifties who had recovered from COVID-19. The rearrangement joins TRBV19 to TRBJ1-1; tentative D call: TRBD1 (5 bases). The CDR3, as DNA: TGTGCCAGTAGTCCCCCCCAGGGGAACACTGAAGCTTTCTTT. Translating it yields CASSPPQGNTEAFF.